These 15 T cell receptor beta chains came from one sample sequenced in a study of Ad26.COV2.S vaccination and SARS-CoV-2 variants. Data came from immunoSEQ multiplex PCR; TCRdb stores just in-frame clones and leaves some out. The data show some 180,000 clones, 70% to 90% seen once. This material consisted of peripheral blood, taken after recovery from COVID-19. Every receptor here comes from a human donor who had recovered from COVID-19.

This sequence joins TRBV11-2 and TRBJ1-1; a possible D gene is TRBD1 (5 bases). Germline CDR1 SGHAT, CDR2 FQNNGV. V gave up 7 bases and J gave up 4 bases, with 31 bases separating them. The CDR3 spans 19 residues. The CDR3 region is CASTTIRGQGSSRVTEAFF. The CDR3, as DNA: TGTGCCAGCACCACCATCCGCGGGCAGGGCTCCTCCCGGGTCACTGAAGCTTTCTTT. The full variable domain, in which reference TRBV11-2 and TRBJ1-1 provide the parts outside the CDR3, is EAGVAQSPRYKIIEKRQSVAFWCNPISGHATLYWYQQILGQGPKLLIQFQNNGVVDDSQLPKDRFSAERLKGVDSTLKIQPAKLEDSAVYLCASTTIRGQGSSRVTEAFFGQGTRLTVV.

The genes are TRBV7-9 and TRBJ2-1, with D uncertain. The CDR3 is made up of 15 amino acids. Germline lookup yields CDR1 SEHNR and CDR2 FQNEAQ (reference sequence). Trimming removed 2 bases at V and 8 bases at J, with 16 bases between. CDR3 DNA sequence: TGTGCCAGCAGCTTAACGGGTCCCCGTGGGGATGAGCAGTTCTTC. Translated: CASSLTGPRGDEQFF.

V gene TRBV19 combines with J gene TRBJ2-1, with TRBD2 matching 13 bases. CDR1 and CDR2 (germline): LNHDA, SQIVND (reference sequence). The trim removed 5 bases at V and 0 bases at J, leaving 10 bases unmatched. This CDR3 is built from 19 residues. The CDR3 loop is CASSPGLAGAFSSYNEQFF. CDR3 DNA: TGTGCCAGTAGTCCCGGACTAGCGGGGGCCTTTAGCTCCTACAATGAGCAGTTCTTC.

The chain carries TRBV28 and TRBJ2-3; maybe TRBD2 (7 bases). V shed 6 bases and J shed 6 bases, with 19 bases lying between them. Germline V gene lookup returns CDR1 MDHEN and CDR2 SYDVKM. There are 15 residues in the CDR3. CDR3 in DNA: TGTGCCAGCAGCCCCGAGGGGGGGCTTGGGGATACGCAGTATTTT. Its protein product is CASSPEGGLGDTQYF.

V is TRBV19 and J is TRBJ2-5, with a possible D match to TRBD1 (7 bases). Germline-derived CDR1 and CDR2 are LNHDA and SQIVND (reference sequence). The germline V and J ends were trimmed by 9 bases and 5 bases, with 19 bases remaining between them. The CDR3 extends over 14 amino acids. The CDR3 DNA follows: TGTGCCAGCTCAGGGGGGCGGGCGGCGGAGACCCAGTACTTC. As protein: CASSGGRAAETQYF.

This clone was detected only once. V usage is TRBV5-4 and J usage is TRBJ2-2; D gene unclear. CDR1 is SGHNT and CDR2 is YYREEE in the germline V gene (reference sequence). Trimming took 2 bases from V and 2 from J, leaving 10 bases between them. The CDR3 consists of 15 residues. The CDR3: CASSLEQINTGELFF. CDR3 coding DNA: TGTGCCAGCAGCTTAGAGCAAATAAACACCGGGGAGCTGTTTTTT.

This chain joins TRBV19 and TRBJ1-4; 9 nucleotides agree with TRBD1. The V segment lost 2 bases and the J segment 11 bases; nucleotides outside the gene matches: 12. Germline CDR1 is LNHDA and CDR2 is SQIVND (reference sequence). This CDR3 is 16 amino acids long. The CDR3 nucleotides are TGTGCCAGTAGTATAATTAGAGACGGGACAGGGAGCAAACTGTTTTTT. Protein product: CASSIIRDGTGSKLFF.

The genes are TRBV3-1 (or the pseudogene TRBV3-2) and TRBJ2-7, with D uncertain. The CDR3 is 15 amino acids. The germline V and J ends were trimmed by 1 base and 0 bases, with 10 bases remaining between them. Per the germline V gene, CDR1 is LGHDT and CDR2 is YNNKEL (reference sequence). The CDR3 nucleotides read TGTGCCAGCAGCCAAGCTGGCAGTCCCTCCTACGAGCAGTACTTC. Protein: CASSQAGSPSYEQYF.

In DNA, the CDR3 is TGTGCCAGCAGTGTCAGGACTAGCGGGTACACAGATACGCAGTATTTT. Translating it yields CASSVRTSGYTDTQYF. The chain joins TRBV9 to TRBJ2-3, with 11 bases matching TRBD2. The junction had 7 bases not matched to a gene; V was cut back by 5 bases and J by 2 bases. The germline V gene has CDR1 SGDLS and CDR2 YYNGEE. The CDR3 loop spans 16 amino acids.

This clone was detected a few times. This chain's CDR3 is CASSQDLPQVMYF. Here the CDR3 DNA reads TGCGCCAGCAGCCAAGATCTCCCGCAAGTAATGTACTTC. The chain is built from TRBV4-1 and TRBJ2-7; D is ambiguous. Trimming left V 0 bases short and J 12 bases short, with 15 bases between. Germline CDR1 is MGHRA and CDR2 is YSYEKL. The length of the CDR3 is 13 residues.

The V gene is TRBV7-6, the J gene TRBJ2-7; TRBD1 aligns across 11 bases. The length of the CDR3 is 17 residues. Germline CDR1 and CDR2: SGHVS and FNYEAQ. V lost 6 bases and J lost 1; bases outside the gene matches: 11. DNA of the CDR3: TGTGCCAGCAGACCCGGGACAGGGGGGAGGGAATCCTACGAGCAGTACTTC. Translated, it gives CASRPGTGGRESYEQYF. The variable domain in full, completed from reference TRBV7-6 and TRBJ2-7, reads GAGVSQSPRYKVTKRGQDVALRCDPISGHVSLYWYRQALGQGPEFLTYFNYEAQQDKSGLPNDRFSAERPEGSISTLTIQRTEQRDSAMYRCASRPGTGGRESYEQYFGPGTRLTVT.

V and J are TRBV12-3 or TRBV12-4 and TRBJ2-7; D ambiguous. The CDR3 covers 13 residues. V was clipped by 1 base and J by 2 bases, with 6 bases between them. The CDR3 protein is CASSLEGPYEQYF. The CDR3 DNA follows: TGTGCCAGCAGTTTAGAGGGCCCCTACGAGCAGTACTTC.

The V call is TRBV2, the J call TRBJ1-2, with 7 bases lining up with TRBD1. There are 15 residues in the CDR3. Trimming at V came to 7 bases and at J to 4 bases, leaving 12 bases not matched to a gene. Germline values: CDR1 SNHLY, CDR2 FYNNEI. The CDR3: CASTIIWDRIYGYTF. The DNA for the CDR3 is TGTGCCAGCACCATCATTTGGGACAGAATCTATGGCTACACCTTC. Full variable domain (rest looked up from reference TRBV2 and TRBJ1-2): EPEVTQTPSHQVTQMGQEVILRCVPISNHLYFYWYRQILGQKVEFLVSFYNNEISEKSEIFDDQFSVERPDGSNFTLKIRSTKLEDSAMYFCASTIIWDRIYGYTFGSGTRLTVV.

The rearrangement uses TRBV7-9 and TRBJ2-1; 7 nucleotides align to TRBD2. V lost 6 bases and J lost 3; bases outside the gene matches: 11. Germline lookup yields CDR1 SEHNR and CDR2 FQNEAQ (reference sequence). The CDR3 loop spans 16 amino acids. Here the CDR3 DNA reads TGTGCCAGCAGGTGGGGCGGGAGCTACAACTACAATGAGCAGTTCTTC. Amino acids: CASRWGGSYNYNEQFF.

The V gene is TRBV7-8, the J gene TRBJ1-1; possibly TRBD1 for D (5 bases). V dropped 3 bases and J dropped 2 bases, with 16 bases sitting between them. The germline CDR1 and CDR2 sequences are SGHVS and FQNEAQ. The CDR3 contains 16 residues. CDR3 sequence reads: CASSFALGTRNTEAFF. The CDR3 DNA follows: TGTGCCAGCAGCTTCGCCCTTGGGACGCGAAACACTGAAGCTTTCTTT.